This passage covers 9 T cell receptor beta chains from one sample sequenced in a study of vaccination effects on CD4 cells after COVID-19. Their antigens remain unidentified. The repertoire was sequenced with immunoSEQ multiplex PCR; TCRdb's copy has only in-frame clones and lacks some. The sample contains tens of thousands of clones, roughly 76% of which appear only once. With the ViraFEST assay, the study expanded antigen-specific CD4+ T cells using viral peptide pools, then sequenced them. Following 10 days of culture, CD4+ T cells were isolated. Nucleocapsid antibody tests were negative, and the vaccine recipients had no prior SARS-CoV-2 infection. The sample was CD4+ T cells from PBMCs cultured with SARS-CoV-2 spike peptides, taken before COVID-19 vaccination. These receptors were obtained from a human donor who received a COVID-19 vaccine.

The rearrangement uses TRBV6-1 and TRBJ2-3; D perhaps matches TRBD2 (5 bases). The CDR3 has 15 residues. Germline CDR1 MNHNS, CDR2 SASEGT. The ends were cut back, 2 bases at V and 2 bases at J, with 11 bases in the middle. CDR3 amino acids: CASSEFSAVTDTQYF. The CDR3 bases are TGTGCCAGCAGTGAATTCTCAGCGGTCACAGATACGCAGTATTTT.

The CDR3: CASSYSSGANVLTF. DNA for the CDR3: TGTGCCAGCAGTTACAGCTCTGGGGCCAACGTCCTGACTTTC. This chain connects TRBV6-2 or TRBV6-3 to TRBJ2-6, with unresolved D. Deletions cut 2 bases from V and 0 bases from J, with 2 bases between. The CDR3 runs 14 residues. Germline V gives CDR1 MNHEY, CDR2 SVGEGT.

J is TRBJ2-7 and V is TRBV18; D ambiguous. The germline V and J ends were trimmed by 3 bases and 2 bases, with 11 bases remaining between them. The germline gives CDR1 KGHSH, CDR2 LQKENI. This CDR3 contains 14 residues. This CDR3 is CASSPRSGAYEQYF. The CDR3 DNA follows: TGTGCCAGCTCACCGCGAAGTGGAGCCTACGAGCAGTACTTC.

The V call is TRBV29-1, the J call TRBJ2-4, with 9 bases fitting TRBD1. V shed 0 bases and J 2 bases; nucleotides not matched to a gene: 8. This CDR3 comprises 17 residues. Germline CDR1 SQVTM, CDR2 ANQGSEA. This CDR3 is CSVEDARGTGTKNIQYF. The CDR3 DNA sequence: TGCAGCGTTGAAGACGCCCGCGGGACAGGGACCAAAAACATTCAGTACTTC.

This chain joins TRBV20-1 and TRBJ2-1; D call uncertain. V was clipped by 6 bases and J by 7 bases, with 10 bases between them. Germline loops: CDR1 DFQATT, CDR2 SNEGSKA (reference sequence). The CDR3 loop spans 11 amino acids. In nucleotides, the CDR3 is TGCAGTGCAGCCCTAGGGAATGAGCAGTTCTTC. It codes for CSAALGNEQFF.

This chain joins TRBV20-1 and TRBJ2-7; D is unresolved. V was pared by 3 bases and J by 6 bases, with 18 bases between. Per the germline V gene, CDR1 is DFQATT and CDR2 is SNEGSKA (reference sequence). The CDR3 runs to 14 residues. CDR3 DNA sequence: TGCAGTGCTAGTTTTCGGCCAGGCCGCTCCGAGCAGTACTTC. It specifies CSASFRPGRSEQYF.

V usage is TRBV5-1 and J usage is TRBJ2-7; 9 bases map to TRBD1. V lost 5 bases and J lost 0; bases outside the gene matches: 6. In germline, CDR1 is SGHRS, CDR2 YFSETQ. This CDR3 region has 15 residues. CDR3 loop: CASRFSTGGSYEQYF. CDR3 in DNA: TGCGCCAGCAGGTTCTCGACAGGGGGCTCCTACGAGCAGTACTTC.

With respect to this clone: Mismatch with germline at one junction end may stem from a read error. The V gene is TRBV6-5, the J gene TRBJ2-7, with D unclear. The length of the CDR3 is 12 residues. The germline CDR1 and CDR2 sequences are MNHEY and SVGAGI. This CDR3 is CASTYSAYEQYF. The CDR3 bases are TGTGCCAGCACTTACAGCGCCTACGAGCAGTACTTC.

This chain links TRBV2 with TRBJ1-6; D is ambiguous. With 3 bases removed from V and 5 bases from J, the gap between germline ends came to 8 bases. Germline CDR1 and CDR2: SNHLY and FYNNEI. CDR3 size: 14 residues. The CDR3 DNA follows: TGTGCCAGCAGTGACAGCCGAAATAATTCACCCCTCCACTTT. The encoded protein is CASSDSRNNSPLHF.